Listed here are 20 T cell receptor beta chains from one sample, sequenced in a study of cytomegalovirus exposure and HLA in healthy donors. PCR involved 60 Vbeta and 13 Jbeta primers. The method was immunoSEQ multiplex PCR; TCRdb's version includes in-frame clones alone and lacks a portion of them. The sample comprises 100,000 to 150,000 clones, around 85% of which are singletons, and more than 1.5% rests with the top ten. Sequences were obtained from PBMCs. The origin of the receptors is a boy aged 5-17 years in good health and CMV-seronegative.

This clone was seen only a few times. The gene calls are TRBV4-1 and TRBJ1-1; 8 bases map to TRBD1. The CDR3 is 15 amino acids. The ends lost 2 bases at V and 3 bases at J; junction bases unmatched: 5. The germline gives CDR1 MGHRA, CDR2 YSYEKL. The CDR3 coding sequence is TGCGCCAGCAGCCAACAGGGGGCGCAGGACACTGAAGCTTTCTTT. This codes for CASSQQGAQDTEAFF.

V gene TRBV5-4 combines with J gene TRBJ1-1; 7 bases are a match to TRBD1. Germline values: CDR1 SGHNT, CDR2 YYREEE (reference sequence). CDR3 length equals 14 residues. Germline trimming cut 2 bases from V and 2 bases from J; bases unmatched to any gene: 3. In DNA form, the CDR3 reads TGTGCCAGCAGCTTACGGGACAGAAACACTGAAGCTTTCTTT. This translates into CASSLRDRNTEAFF.

The rearrangement joins TRBV5-6 to TRBJ1-2; 7 positions match TRBD1. V dropped 6 bases and J dropped 6; count of bases not matched to a gene: 11. Per germline, CDR1 SGHDT and CDR2 YYEEEE. The CDR3 has 14 amino acids. The CDR3 DNA sequence: TGTGCCAGCACCGGGGGACAGCTCCCTAATGGCTACACCTTC. It yields the protein CASTGGQLPNGYTF.

The chain is built from TRBV5-6 and TRBJ2-5; 8 positions agree with TRBD1. Judging by the DNA end, TRBJ2-7 fits better; the J call may be wrong. CDR3 length: 13 amino acids. The germline gives CDR1 SGHDT, CDR2 YYEEEE. The CDR3 DNA is TGTGCCAGCAGACGGACAGGGACTTACGAGCAGTACTTC. Protein sequence: CASRRTGTYEQYF.

V gene TRBV4-3 combines with J gene TRBJ2-7, with 10 positions matching TRBD1. This CDR3 comprises 14 residues. J was trimmed by 4 bases and V by 4 bases; bases with no gene match: 4. CDR1 LGHNA and CDR2 YSLEER come from the germline V gene. The CDR3 nucleotides are TGCGCCAGCAGCCGCGGGACAGGGGTTTACGAGCAGTACTTC. It yields the protein CASSRGTGVYEQYF.

The chain combines TRBV7-9 with TRBJ2-1; 9 nucleotides agree with TRBD2. Germline V CDR1 and CDR2: SEHNR, FQNEAQ (reference sequence). The CDR3 has 17 residues. After removal of 1 base from V and 0 bases from J, the junction contained 4 bases not matched to a gene. Written as DNA, the CDR3 is TGTGCCAGCAGCTTAGGCTTTAGCGGGAGCTCCTACAATGAGCAGTTCTTC. Protein: CASSLGFSGSSYNEQFF.

This sequence joins TRBV7-9 and TRBJ2-5, with 13 bases fitting TRBD2. Trimming at V came to 5 bases and at J to 5 bases, leaving 8 bases not matched to a gene. This CDR3 has 16 residues. Germline V gene data show CDR1 as SEHNR and CDR2 as FQNEAQ (reference sequence). In DNA, the CDR3 is TGTGCCAGCAGCCCAGACTGGACTAGCGGGAGTGAGACCCAGTACTTC. This gives the protein CASSPDWTSGSETQYF. Together with reference TRBV7-9 and TRBJ2-5, the CDR3 gives the full variable domain: DTGVSQNPRHKITKRGQNVTFRCDPISEHNRLYWYRQTLGQGPEFLTYFQNEAQLEKSRLLSDRFSAERPKGSFSTLEIQRTEQGDSAMYLCASSPDWTSGSETQYFGPGTRLLVL.

This chain joins TRBV7-2 and TRBJ2-7; D possibly corresponds to TRBD2 (5 bases). Between the trimmed V and J ends, which lost 0 bases and 3 bases, there was a span of 9 bases. The CDR3 is made up of 14 amino acids. Germline V gene data show CDR1 as SGHTA and CDR2 as FQGNSA. In DNA, the CDR3 is TGTGCCAGCAGCTTAGCGGGAGCTGACTACGAGCAGTACTTC. Amino acid sequence: CASSLAGADYEQYF.

There are a few counts of this clone. The chain links TRBV4-3 to TRBJ2-7, with 7 bases that match TRBD1. The V segment lost 1 base and the J segment 6 bases; nucleotides outside the gene matches: 3. Per the germline V gene, CDR1 is LGHNA and CDR2 is YSLEER. The CDR3 runs to 13 residues. The CDR3: CASSQVPGGEQYF. The DNA for the CDR3 is TGCGCCAGCAGCCAAGTTCCAGGGGGCGAGCAGTACTTC.

V and J are TRBV7-9 and TRBJ2-1; perhaps TRBD2 as D (5 bases). Looked up from germline, CDR1 is SEHNR and CDR2 is FQNEAQ (reference sequence). V was clipped by 5 bases and J by 10 bases, with 9 bases between them. The CDR3 has 11 residues. The CDR3, as DNA: TGTGCCAGCAGCCAAGAGCGGGAGCAGTTCTTC. Its protein product is CASSQEREQFF.

V usage is TRBV9 and J usage is TRBJ1-6; TRBD1 might be the D (6 bases). The V gene lost 0 bases and the J gene lost 7 bases, with 14 bases spanning the gap. Germline loops: CDR1 SGDLS, CDR2 YYNGEE. The CDR3 is made up of 16 amino acids. CDR3 DNA sequence: TGTGCCAGCAGCGTAGACCCTAGGGGGGGGAATTCACCCCTCCACTTT. Its translation: CASSVDPRGGNSPLHF.

V is TRBV4-2 and J is TRBJ2-3; D might be TRBD1 (6 bases). The CDR3 runs to 16 residues. Trimming pared 3 bases from V and 2 bases from J, leaving 15 bases between. In germline, CDR1 is LGHNA, CDR2 YNFKEQ. For the CDR3, the DNA is TGTGCCAGCAGCCAGCCACAGGGAGCTAACACAGATACGCAGTATTTT. This encodes CASSQPQGANTDTQYF.

This clone has a single count. This sequence joins TRBV2 and TRBJ2-2, with a weak D call TRBD2 (6 bases). CDR3 size: 14 residues. The V gene lost 5 bases and the J gene lost 7 bases, with 14 bases spanning the gap. Germline V CDR1 and CDR2: SNHLY, FYNNEI. CDR3 region: CASSPTSFGGELFF. The CDR3 bases are TGTGCCAGCAGTCCGACTAGTTTTGGCGGGGAGCTGTTTTTT.

This chain links TRBV6-4 with TRBJ2-3, with D hard to call. The CDR3 consists of 15 residues. Germline lookup yields CDR1 MRHNA and CDR2 SNTAGT. Trimming pared 0 bases from V and 0 bases from J, leaving 7 bases between. CDR3 sequence: CASSDSAESTDTQYF. The CDR3 region has the DNA TGTGCCAGCAGTGACTCGGCAGAAAGCACAGATACGCAGTATTTT.

This clone was counted between two and nine times. V and J are TRBV6-1 and TRBJ2-7; a possible D gene is TRBD2 (5 bases). The V gene's germline CDR1 is MNHNS and CDR2 SASEGT. There are 15 residues in the CDR3. V lost 4 bases, J lost 4 bases, and 17 bases lay in between. CDR3 loop: CASSGEPGRGYEQYF. CDR3 sequence (DNA): TGTGCCAGCAGTGGAGAGCCGGGTCGGGGATACGAGCAGTACTTC.

This clone was recorded only once. The V and J genes are TRBV6-5 and TRBJ2-2; perhaps TRBD1 as D (6 bases). The length of the CDR3 is 16 residues. Trimming cost V 0 bases and J 7 bases, with 15 bases left between them. The germline gives CDR1 MNHEY, CDR2 SVGAGI. The CDR3 region is CASSYSQGHGIGELFF. The CDR3 nucleotides read TGTGCCAGCAGTTACTCCCAGGGACATGGAATCGGGGAGCTGTTTTTT.

The V and J genes are TRBV4-3 and TRBJ2-7, with 9 bases identical to TRBD2. This CDR3 region has 19 residues. The trim removed 4 bases at V and 1 base at J, leaving 17 bases unmatched. The germline V gene encodes CDR1 LGHNA and CDR2 YSLEER. CDR3 DNA: TGCGCCAGCAGCCGAGACCTCCCTGGTTGGCTAGCGGGATCCTACGAGCAGTACTTC. Its translation is CASSRDLPGWLAGSYEQYF.

V gene TRBV15 combines with J gene TRBJ1-5; D might be TRBD1 (5 bases). Trimming removed 0 bases at V and 1 base at J, with 7 bases between. This CDR3 comprises 15 residues. CDR1 is LNHNV and CDR2 is YYDKDF in the germline V gene (reference sequence). CDR3: CATSRDKGSNQPQHF. CDR3 in DNA: TGTGCCACCAGCAGAGATAAGGGGAGCAATCAGCCCCAGCATTTT.

The rearrangement uses TRBV29-1 and TRBJ2-5; D not resolved. This CDR3 is built from 12 residues. In germline, CDR1 is SQVTM, CDR2 ANQGSEA. The V and J ends lost 7 bases and 5 bases respectively, with 14 bases between them. The DNA for the CDR3 is TGCAGCGCCGGGTCCGAATGGGAGACCCAGTACTTC. Translation gives CSAGSEWETQYF.

This chain connects TRBV5-3 to TRBJ2-1; 9 bases line up with TRBD1. TRBV5-3 is designated an ORF whose function remains uncertain. CDR3 length equals 13 residues. The V segment lost 8 bases and the J segment 8 bases; nucleotides outside the gene matches: 8. DNA of the CDR3: TGTGCCAGTTCCCAGGACAGGGGTCATGAGCAGTTCTTC. Translation: CASSQDRGHEQFF.